Following are 25 T cell receptor beta chains from one sample sequenced in a study of post-analysis software for immune sequencing data. Whole-study results and caveats: Patients showed TRBV5-6, TRBV5-1 and TRBV20-1 among roughly 5 TRBV segments more frequent than in controls.

These receptors' targets are unknown. Libraries were made from TCR beta cDNA, and they carried unique molecular identifiers. MiXCR, run by TCRdb on the PCR reads, gives a single entry per CDR3 protein. The data show about 460,000 distinct CDR3 sequences, over 35% seen once. Sequencing was done on a sample of blood. The receptors derive from a girl under 18 with multiple sclerosis.

This clonotype was seen a few times. V is TRBV6-6 and J is TRBJ2-5; 8 nucleotides align to TRBD2. Looked up from germline, CDR1 is MNHNY and CDR2 is SVGAGI (reference sequence). V was pared by 5 bases and J by 1 base, with 6 bases of the junction left unmatched. The CDR3 extends over 15 amino acids. In nucleotides, the CDR3 is TGTGCCAGCAGTCCCGGGACTAGAGTCCAAGAGACCCAGTACTTC. Amino acids: CASSPGTRVQETQYF.

The CDR3 nucleotides are TGTGCCAGCAGCTCCCGGACTAGCGGGAGCGATGAGCAGTTCTTC. As protein: CASSSRTSGSDEQFF. This chain connects TRBV7-2 to TRBJ2-1; 13 bases match TRBD2. Per the germline V gene, CDR1 is SGHTA and CDR2 is FQGNSA. Trimming took 4 bases from V and 8 from J; bases not matched to a gene: 5. This CDR3 contains 15 residues.

This clonotype was seen a handful of times. This chain connects TRBV20-1 to TRBJ2-3; a possible D gene is TRBD1 (6 bases). The V gene's germline CDR1 is DFQATT and CDR2 SNEGSKA (reference sequence). The CDR3 covers 14 residues. V was pared by 5 bases and J by 0 bases, with 12 bases between. CDR3 region: CSAEQGPSTDTQYF. The CDR3 DNA sequence: TGCAGTGCTGAACAGGGACCTAGCACAGATACGCAGTATTTT.

V usage is TRBV6-6 and J usage is TRBJ2-1; 7 nucleotides match TRBD2. This CDR3 is built from 16 residues. Germline CDR1 is MNHNY and CDR2 is SVGAGI (reference sequence). V lost 0 bases and J lost 5; bases outside the gene matches: 7. The DNA for the CDR3 is TGTGCCAGCAGTTACTCCTGGGGAGGGCAAAACAATGAGCAGTTCTTC. Translated: CASSYSWGGQNNEQFF.

V and J are TRBV27 and TRBJ2-7; D unclear. V was cut by 6 bases and J by 4 bases, with 16 bases left in between. This CDR3 contains 14 residues. Germline V gene sequence: CDR1 MNHEY, CDR2 SMNVEV (reference sequence). DNA for the CDR3: TGTGCCAGCAGGAGTCGGGTCAAATTTTACGAGCAGTACTTC. It is translated as CASRSRVKFYEQYF.

The chain uses TRBV2 and TRBJ2-1; weak D call: TRBD2 (6 bases). Germline V CDR1 and CDR2: SNHLY, FYNNEI. Trimming shortened V by 2 bases and J by 6 bases, and 11 bases separated the two germline ends. The CDR3 is 14 residues long. Here the CDR3 DNA reads TGTGCCAGCAGTGAACAAGGAGGGCGCAATGAGCAGTTCTTC. Translated: CASSEQGGRNEQFF.

The V call is TRBV5-6, the J call TRBJ2-1; D call uncertain. The germline V gene has CDR1 SGHDT and CDR2 YYEEEE. V dropped 0 bases and J dropped 3 bases, with 4 bases sitting between them. The CDR3 covers 13 residues. The CDR3 DNA reads TGTGCCAGCAGCTTGGACAACTACAATGAGCAGTTCTTC. Encoded protein: CASSLDNYNEQFF.

The chain couples TRBV28 to TRBJ2-5, with D possibly TRBD2 on 5 matching bases. The V end lost 6 bases, the J end lost 2 bases, and 13 bases lay between the germline ends. This CDR3 has 14 amino acids. Germline V gives CDR1 MDHEN, CDR2 SYDVKM. In DNA form, the CDR3 reads TGTGCCAGCAGCCCAGCGGTCTTTCAAGAGACCCAGTACTTC. Translated: CASSPAVFQETQYF.

Comment on this clonotype: Relative to the germline gene, one junction end is altered; a read error may explain this. The J gene is TRBJ2-1, the V gene TRBV10-1, with TRBD2 identical over 7 bases. Germline V CDR1 and CDR2: WNHNN, SYGVQD (reference sequence). This CDR3 is 12 amino acids long. In DNA, the CDR3 is TGCACCAGCGGGGCAGGCGGTGGTGAGCAGTTCTTC. It yields the protein CTSGAGGGEQFF.

This clonotype was detected only a few times. The CDR3 DNA is TGCGCCAGCAGCCCCGGGGTAGAGGGCAATGAGCAGTTCTTC. Translated: CASSPGVEGNEQFF. The chain links TRBV4-1 to TRBJ2-1, with D possibly TRBD2 on 5 matching bases. Per germline, CDR1 MGHRA and CDR2 YSYEKL. The CDR3 runs to 14 residues. Trimming pared 4 bases from V and 6 bases from J, leaving 13 bases between.

This chain connects TRBV20-1 to TRBJ1-1; tentatively, D is TRBD1 (5 bases). With 2 bases removed from V and 1 base from J, the gap between germline ends came to 14 bases. This CDR3 comprises 15 residues. CDR1 and CDR2 (germline): DFQATT, SNEGSKA (reference sequence). The chain's CDR3 is CSARPTGHPNTEAFF. Here the CDR3 DNA reads TGCAGTGCTAGACCTACTGGACACCCGAACACTGAAGCTTTCTTT.

This clonotype was counted once. The chain is built from TRBV7-6 and TRBJ2-1; 8 bases agree with TRBD2. The CDR3 loop spans 15 amino acids. V gave up 7 bases and J gave up 6 bases; unmatched junction bases: 11. CDR1 and CDR2 (germline): SGHVS, FNYEAQ. The CDR3 DNA reads as TGTGCCAGCACCTCAGGACTAGCCGCCCCCAATGAGCAGTTCTTC. Protein sequence: CASTSGLAAPNEQFF.

A few counts support this clonotype. The chain has TRBV5-1 and TRBJ2-5, with D hard to call. V lost 0 bases and J 5 bases, leaving 11 bases between the germline ends. The germline V gene has CDR1 SGHRS and CDR2 YFSETQ. This CDR3 is built from 14 residues. The CDR3 DNA sequence: TGCGCCAGCAGCTTGGGCCCCGGCTGGGAGACCCAGTACTTC. Translating it yields CASSLGPGWETQYF. The variable domain in full, with the rest retrieved from reference TRBV5-1 and TRBJ2-5, is KAGVTQTPRYLIKTRGQQVTLSCSPISGHRSVSWYQQTPGQGLQFLFEYFSETQRNKGNFPGRFSGRQFSNSRSEMNVSTLELGDSALYLCASSLGPGWETQYFGPGTRLLVL.

This clonotype has a handful of counts. This chain connects TRBV4-1 to TRBJ1-2; D unclear. Trimming pared 2 bases from V and 2 bases from J, leaving 12 bases between. This CDR3 region has 15 residues. The germline gives CDR1 MGHRA, CDR2 YSYEKL. Written as DNA, the CDR3 is TGCGCCAGCAGCCAACCGAGAGGACGGAACTATGGCTACACCTTC. As protein: CASSQPRGRNYGYTF.

Concerning this clonotype: The junction shows a germline mismatch at one end, possibly a read error. The J gene is TRBJ2-5, the V gene TRBV7-7; D is undetermined. From germline, CDR1 is SSHAT and CDR2 FNYEAQ (reference sequence). The CDR3 runs 13 residues. In DNA form, the CDR3 reads TGTGCTAGCAGCTTCGAGGTGCAAGAGACCCAGTACTTC. Translating gives CASSFEVQETQYF.

The rearrangement joins TRBV7-2 to TRBJ2-3, with TRBD2 matching over 13 bases. CDR3 length: 17 residues. The V gene end was trimmed by 5 bases and the J gene end by 6 bases; junction bases not matched to a gene: 11. The germline CDR1 and CDR2 sequences are SGHTA and FQGNSA. The CDR3 is CASSRVLAGGPEDTQYF. The CDR3 DNA follows: TGTGCCAGCAGCCGTGTACTAGCGGGGGGGCCTGAGGATACGCAGTATTTT.

The gene calls are TRBV20-1 and TRBJ1-5; TRBD1 might be the D (6 bases). Germline V gives CDR1 DFQATT, CDR2 SNEGSKA (reference sequence). The CDR3 consists of 14 residues. The germline V and J ends were trimmed by 3 bases and 2 bases, with 11 bases remaining between them. CDR3 protein: CSARGRGGNQPQHF. For the CDR3, the DNA is TGCAGTGCTAGGGGCAGGGGTGGCAATCAGCCCCAGCATTTT.

This chain links TRBV20-1 with TRBJ1-1; D is possibly TRBD1 (6 bases). Trimming took off 4 bases at V and 2 bases at J, with 11 bases between the two ends. CDR1 DFQATT and CDR2 SNEGSKA come from the germline V gene (reference sequence). The CDR3 consists of 13 residues. In DNA, the CDR3 is TGCAGTGCTATCGGGACAAGAAACACTGAAGCTTTCTTT. As protein: CSAIGTRNTEAFF.

This chain connects TRBV7-3 to TRBJ2-2, with 8 bases that match TRBD1. Germline V gives CDR1 SGHTA, CDR2 FQGTGA. The CDR3 runs 14 residues. After removal of 6 bases from V and 6 bases from J, the junction contained 6 bases not matched to a gene. The CDR3 sequence is CASRAPGGPGELFF. The CDR3 nucleotides read TGTGCCAGCAGGGCTCCAGGGGGCCCCGGGGAGCTGTTTTTT.

The rearrangement links TRBV12-5 to TRBJ1-1; D unresolved. Germline CDR1 and CDR2: LGHNT and FRNRAP. The germline V and J ends were trimmed by 3 bases and 7 bases, with 12 bases remaining between them. The CDR3 spans 13 residues. CDR3 residues: CASGLCGVSEAFF. The CDR3 region has the DNA TGTGCTAGTGGTTTATGTGGGGTCAGTGAAGCTTTCTTT.

This chain links TRBV9 with TRBJ2-1; 11 positions agree with TRBD2. The J segment lost 5 bases and the V segment lost 0 bases, leaving 4 bases of the junction unmatched. Germline CDR1 SGDLS, CDR2 YYNGEE. This CDR3 has 16 amino acids. CDR3 DNA: TGTGCCAGCAGCGTAGTTAGCGGGAGGGCCCACAATGAGCAGTTCTTC. The encoded protein is CASSVVSGRAHNEQFF.

The V call is TRBV6-5, the J call TRBJ2-6, with 9 bases that match TRBD1. This CDR3 has 16 amino acids. The J segment lost 0 bases and the V segment lost 8 bases, leaving 5 bases of the junction unmatched. CDR1 is MNHEY and CDR2 is SVGAGI in the germline V gene. The CDR3 reads CASGGTGNSGANVLTF. The CDR3, as DNA: TGTGCCAGCGGCGGGACAGGGAACTCTGGGGCCAACGTCCTGACTTTC.

The chain combines TRBV7-2 with TRBJ2-1, with TRBD2 identical over 10 bases. J was trimmed by 9 bases and V by 1 base; bases with no gene match: 9. CDR1 is SGHTA, CDR2 FQGNSA, per germline. The CDR3 consists of 16 residues. The CDR3 sequence: CASSLGSSGRFGEQFF. The CDR3 DNA follows: TGTGCCAGCAGCTTAGGTTCTAGCGGGAGATTTGGTGAGCAGTTCTTC. The full variable domain, with the rest looked up from reference TRBV7-2 and TRBJ2-1, is GAGVSQSPSNKVTEKGKDVELRCDPISGHTALYWYRQSLGQGLEFLIYFQGNSAPDKSGLPSDRFSAERTGGSVSTLTIQRTQQEDSAVYLCASSLGSSGRFGEQFFGPGTRLTVL.

This clonotype was seen ten or more times. The chain has TRBV12-3 or TRBV12-4 and TRBJ2-3; 10 nucleotides agree with TRBD2. The ends lost 10 bases at V and 0 bases at J; junction bases unmatched: 7. The CDR3 totals 15 residues. The CDR3 sequence is CATALTSGSTDTQYF. CDR3 DNA: TGTGCCACCGCCCTGACTAGCGGGAGCACAGATACGCAGTATTTT.

This clonotype has only a few counts. The chain recombines TRBV20-1 with TRBJ2-5, with D maybe TRBD1 (5 bases). The CDR3 is made up of 14 amino acids. The germline V and J ends were trimmed by 5 bases and 2 bases, with 15 bases remaining between them. Germline V gene lookup returns CDR1 DFQATT and CDR2 SNEGSKA (reference sequence). The CDR3 DNA follows: TGCAGTGCTGGGGCAGGGTCCAAGCAAGAGACCCAGTACTTC. Protein product: CSAGAGSKQETQYF.